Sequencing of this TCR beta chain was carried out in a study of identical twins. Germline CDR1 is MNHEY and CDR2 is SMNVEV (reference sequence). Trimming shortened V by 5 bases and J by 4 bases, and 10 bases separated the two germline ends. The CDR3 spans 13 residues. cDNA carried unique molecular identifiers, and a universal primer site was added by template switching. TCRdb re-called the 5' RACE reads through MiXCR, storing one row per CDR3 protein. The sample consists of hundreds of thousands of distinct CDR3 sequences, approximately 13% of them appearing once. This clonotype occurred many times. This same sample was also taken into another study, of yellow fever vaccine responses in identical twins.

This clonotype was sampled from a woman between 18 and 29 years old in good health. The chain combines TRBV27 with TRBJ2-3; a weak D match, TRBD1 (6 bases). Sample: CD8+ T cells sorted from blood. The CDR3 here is CASSRGFPDTQYF. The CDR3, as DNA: TGTGCCAGCAGTAGGGGGTTTCCAGATACGCAGTATTTT.